Shown below are 3 T cell receptor beta chains from a single sample sequenced in a study of cytomegalovirus exposure and HLA in healthy donors. Amplification used 60 Vbeta primers and 13 Jbeta primers. Some clones are missing from TCRdb's copy, which holds only in-frame ones; the method was immunoSEQ multiplex PCR. This listing includes 200,000 or so clones. The material sequenced was PBMCs. The source is a boy aged 5-17 years in good health and CMV-seronegative.

The CDR3 here is CASTGDILNTEAFF. The CDR3, as DNA: TGTGCCAGCACCGGGGACATCTTGAACACTGAAGCTTTCTTT. The V call is TRBV6-5, the J call TRBJ1-1; maybe TRBD1 (6 bases). The CDR3 extends over 14 amino acids. Trimming removed 7 bases from V and 0 bases from J, with 12 bases in between. CDR1 and CDR2 from the germline V gene are MNHEY and SVGAGI.

The CDR3 bases are TGTGCCAGCAGCCCGATAGGACTAGCGGGGGGCCCAGACACCGGGGAGCTGTTTTTT. Translation gives CASSPIGLAGGPDTGELFF. The chain links TRBV7-2 to TRBJ2-2, with 14 nucleotides matching TRBD2. Germline V lookup: CDR1 SGHTA, CDR2 FQGNSA. The CDR3 is 19 residues long. J gave up 3 bases and V 5 bases, and 11 bases lay outside the gene matches.

The chain joins TRBV28 to TRBJ1-3, with D perhaps TRBD1 (6 bases). The germline CDR1 and CDR2 sequences are MDHEN and SYDVKM. The ends were cut back, 5 bases at V and 0 bases at J, with 11 bases in the middle. The CDR3 totals 15 residues. The CDR3 loop reads CASSRTVTSGNTIYF. The CDR3 DNA reads as TGTGCCAGCAGTCGGACAGTTACCTCTGGAAACACCATATATTTT.